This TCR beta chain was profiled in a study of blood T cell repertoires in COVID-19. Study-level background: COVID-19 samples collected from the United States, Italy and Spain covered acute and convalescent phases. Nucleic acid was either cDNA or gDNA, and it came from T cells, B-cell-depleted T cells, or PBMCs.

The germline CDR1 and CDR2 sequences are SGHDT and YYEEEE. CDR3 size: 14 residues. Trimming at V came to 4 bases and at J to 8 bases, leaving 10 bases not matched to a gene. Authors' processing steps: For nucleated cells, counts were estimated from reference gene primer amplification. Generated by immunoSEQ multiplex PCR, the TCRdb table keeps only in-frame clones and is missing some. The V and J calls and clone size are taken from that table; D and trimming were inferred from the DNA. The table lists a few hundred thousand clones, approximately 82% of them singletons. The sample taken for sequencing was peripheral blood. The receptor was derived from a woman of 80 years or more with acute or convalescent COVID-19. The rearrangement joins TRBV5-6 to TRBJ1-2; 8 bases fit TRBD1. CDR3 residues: CASSTLPDRAGYTF. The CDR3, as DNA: TGTGCCAGCAGCACCCTCCCGGACAGGGCCGGCTACACCTTC.